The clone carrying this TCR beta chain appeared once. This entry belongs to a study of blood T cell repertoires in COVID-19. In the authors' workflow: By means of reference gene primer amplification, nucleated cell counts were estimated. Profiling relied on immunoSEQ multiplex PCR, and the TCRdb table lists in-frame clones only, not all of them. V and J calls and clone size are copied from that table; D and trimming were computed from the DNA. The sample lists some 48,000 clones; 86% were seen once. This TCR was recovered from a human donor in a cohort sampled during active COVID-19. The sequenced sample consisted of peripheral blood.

CDR3 amino acids: CASSPGGESSYNEQFF. The CDR3 bases are TGTGCCAGCTCACCAGGAGGGGAAAGCTCCTACAATGAGCAGTTCTTC. V gene TRBV18 combines with J gene TRBJ2-1, with a tentative D call TRBD2 (6 bases). Germline CDR1 is KGHSH and CDR2 is LQKENI. This CDR3 is 16 amino acids long. The V end lost 2 bases, the J end lost 0 bases, and 11 bases lay between the germline ends.